Each of the 8 T cell receptor beta chains below was sequenced from the same sample in a study of sequential checkpoint blockade in melanoma. The treatment: randomized to nivolumab then ipilimumab (arm A) or the reverse (arm B). Here immunoSEQ multiplex PCR was the method, and the copy in TCRdb shows in-frame clones only, minus some. The sample includes under 15,000 clones, 70% to 85% of them seen just once. The specimen was CD8+ T cells sorted from blood (inferred from file names), collected from a patient given nivolumab and ipilimumab in sequence. The source is a human donor with melanoma.

The chain recombines TRBV11-2 with TRBJ2-1, with TRBD2 identical over 8 bases. CDR3 length equals 17 residues. Germline assignment: CDR1 SGHAT and CDR2 FQNNGV. V gave up 1 base and J gave up 3 bases; unmatched junction bases: 8. The CDR3 coding sequence is TGTGCCAGCAGCTTAGTGGGTAGCGGGAATAACTACAATGAGCAGTTCTTC. Amino acid sequence: CASSLVGSGNNYNEQFF.

About this clone itself: The sample has other DNA sequences that encode this CDR3 too. The chain recombines TRBV7-9 with TRBJ1-2; D gene unclear. Trimming left V 4 bases short and J 14 bases short, with 14 bases between. CDR1 is SEHNR and CDR2 is FQNEAQ in the germline V gene (reference sequence). CDR3 size: 11 residues. The CDR3 reads CASSSDGPGTF. The CDR3 DNA reads TGTGCCAGCAGCTCGGACGGACCGGGAACCTTC.

CDR3 bases: TGTGCCAGCAGTTACGAACAGGGTTACGAGCAGTACTTC. Translating it yields CASSYEQGYEQYF. The chain employs TRBV6-5 and TRBJ2-5; possible D gene TRBD1, 6 bases. The DNA end lines up better with TRBJ2-7; the J call may be wrong. CDR1 and CDR2 (germline): MNHEY, SVGAGI. The CDR3 spans 13 residues.

This clone was seen once. The chain recombines TRBV6-5 with TRBJ1-1, with D perhaps matching TRBD1 (5 bases). In germline, CDR1 is MNHEY, CDR2 SVGAGI. The CDR3 loop spans 14 amino acids. Trimming took off 7 bases at V and 4 bases at J, with 16 bases between the two ends. The CDR3 protein is CASTPFAGGTEAFF. The CDR3 nucleotides read TGTGCCAGCACCCCCTTCGCGGGGGGCACTGAAGCTTTCTTT.

This sequence joins TRBV27 and TRBJ2-1, with 11 bases lining up with TRBD2. J lost 7 bases, V lost 5 bases, and 10 bases had no gene match. Germline V lookup: CDR1 MNHEY, CDR2 SMNVEV (reference sequence). The CDR3 covers 16 residues. CDR3 region: CASSLRGASGRNEQFF. The CDR3 coding sequence is TGTGCCAGCAGTCTCAGGGGGGCTAGCGGGAGGAATGAGCAGTTCTTC.

The gene calls are TRBV27 and TRBJ2-1; perhaps TRBD1 as D (5 bases). The CDR3 is 15 amino acids. The V gene's germline CDR1 is MNHEY and CDR2 SMNVEV (reference sequence). The V gene lost 6 bases and the J gene lost 0 bases, with 12 bases spanning the gap. As DNA, the CDR3 is TGTGCCAGCAGCCAAGGGGTCAGCTCCTACAATGAGCAGTTCTTC. Amino acid sequence: CASSQGVSSYNEQFF.

This chain links TRBV4-1 with TRBJ2-1, with 9 nucleotides matching TRBD2. From germline, CDR1 is MGHRA and CDR2 YSYEKL. The V gene end was trimmed by 3 bases and the J gene end by 6 bases; junction bases not matched to a gene: 12. The CDR3 spans 17 residues. The CDR3 sequence: CASSHALGGAGGNEQFF. The CDR3 DNA sequence: TGCGCCAGCAGCCACGCCCTGGGCGGAGCGGGGGGCAATGAGCAGTTCTTC.

This clone was detected once. The chain is built from TRBV9 and TRBJ2-5; TRBD2 aligns across 8 bases. The CDR3 totals 14 residues. CDR1 and CDR2 from the germline V gene are SGDLS and YYNGEE. J lost 4 bases, V lost 4 bases, and 6 bases had no gene match. The chain's CDR3 is CASSSSAGGETQYF. CDR3 in DNA: TGTGCCAGCAGCTCCTCGGCGGGGGGAGAGACCCAGTACTTC.